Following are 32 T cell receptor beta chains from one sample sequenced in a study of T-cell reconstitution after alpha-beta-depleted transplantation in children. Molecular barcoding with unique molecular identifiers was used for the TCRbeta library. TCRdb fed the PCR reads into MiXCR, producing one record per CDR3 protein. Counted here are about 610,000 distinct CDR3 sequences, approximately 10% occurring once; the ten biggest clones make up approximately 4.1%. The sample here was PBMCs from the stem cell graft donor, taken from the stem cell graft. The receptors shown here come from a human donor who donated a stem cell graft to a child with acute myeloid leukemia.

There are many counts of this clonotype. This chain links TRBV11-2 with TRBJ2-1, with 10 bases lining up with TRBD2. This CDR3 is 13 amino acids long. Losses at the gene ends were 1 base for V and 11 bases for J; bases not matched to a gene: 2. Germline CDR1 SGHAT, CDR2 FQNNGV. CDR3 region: CASSLVLAGKQFF. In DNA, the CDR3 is TGTGCCAGCAGCTTAGTACTAGCGGGGAAGCAGTTCTTC.

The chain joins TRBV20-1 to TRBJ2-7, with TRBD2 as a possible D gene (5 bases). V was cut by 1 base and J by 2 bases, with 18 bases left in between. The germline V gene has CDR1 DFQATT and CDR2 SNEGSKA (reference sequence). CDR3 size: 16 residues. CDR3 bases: TGCAGTGCTAGAGGCCTCCCCTCCGGGATAACCTACGAGCAGTACTTC. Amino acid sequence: CSARGLPSGITYEQYF.

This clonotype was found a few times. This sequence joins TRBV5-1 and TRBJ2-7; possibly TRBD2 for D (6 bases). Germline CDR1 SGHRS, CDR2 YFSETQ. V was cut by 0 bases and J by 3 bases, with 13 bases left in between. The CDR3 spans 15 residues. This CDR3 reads CASSLAGDQIYEQYF. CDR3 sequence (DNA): TGCGCCAGCAGCTTGGCGGGGGACCAGATCTACGAGCAGTACTTC. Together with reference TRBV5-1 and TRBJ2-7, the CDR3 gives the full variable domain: KAGVTQTPRYLIKTRGQQVTLSCSPISGHRSVSWYQQTPGQGLQFLFEYFSETQRNKGNFPGRFSGRQFSNSRSEMNVSTLELGDSALYLCASSLAGDQIYEQYFGPGTRLTVT.

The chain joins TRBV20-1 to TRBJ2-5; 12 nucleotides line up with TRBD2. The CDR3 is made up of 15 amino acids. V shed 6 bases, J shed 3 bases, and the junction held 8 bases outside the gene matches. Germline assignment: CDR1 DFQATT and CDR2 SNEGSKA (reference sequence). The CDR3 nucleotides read TGCAGTGCCACTACGACTAGCGGGAGAAAAGAGACCCAGTACTTC. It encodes CSATTTSGRKETQYF.

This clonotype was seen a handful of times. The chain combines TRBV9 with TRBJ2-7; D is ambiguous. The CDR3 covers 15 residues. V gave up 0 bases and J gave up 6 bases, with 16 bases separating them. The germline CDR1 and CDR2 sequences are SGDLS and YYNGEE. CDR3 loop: CASSVAETQSTEQYF. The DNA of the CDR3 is TGTGCCAGCAGCGTAGCTGAGACCCAATCCACCGAGCAGTACTTC.

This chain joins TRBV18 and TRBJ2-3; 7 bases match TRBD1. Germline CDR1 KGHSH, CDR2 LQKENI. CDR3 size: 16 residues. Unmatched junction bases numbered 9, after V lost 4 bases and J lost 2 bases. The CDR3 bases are TGTGCCAGCTCACGAGTGACAGGGTCGTACACAGATACGCAGTATTTT. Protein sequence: CASSRVTGSYTDTQYF.

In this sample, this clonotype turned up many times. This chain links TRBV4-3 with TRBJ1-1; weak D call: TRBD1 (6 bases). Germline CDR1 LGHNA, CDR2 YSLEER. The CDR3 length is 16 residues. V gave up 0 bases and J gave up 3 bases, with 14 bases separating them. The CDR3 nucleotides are TGCGCCAGCAGCCAAGATTTGTACAGGGATTACACTGAAGCTTTCTTT. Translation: CASSQDLYRDYTEAFF.

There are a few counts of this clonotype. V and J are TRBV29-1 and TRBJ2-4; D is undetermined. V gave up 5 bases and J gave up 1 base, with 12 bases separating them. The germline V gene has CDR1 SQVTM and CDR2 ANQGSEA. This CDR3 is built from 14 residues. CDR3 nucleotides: TGCAGCGTTTTCCTGGGAAGGGCCAAAAACATTCAGTACTTC. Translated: CSVFLGRAKNIQYF.

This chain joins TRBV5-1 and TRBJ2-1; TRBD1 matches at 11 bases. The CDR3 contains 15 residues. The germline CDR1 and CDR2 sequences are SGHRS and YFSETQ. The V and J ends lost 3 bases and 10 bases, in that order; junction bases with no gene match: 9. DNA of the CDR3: TGCGCCAGCAGCTCGGACAGGGGGCAGTCCGGGGAGCAGTTCTTC. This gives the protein CASSSDRGQSGEQFF.

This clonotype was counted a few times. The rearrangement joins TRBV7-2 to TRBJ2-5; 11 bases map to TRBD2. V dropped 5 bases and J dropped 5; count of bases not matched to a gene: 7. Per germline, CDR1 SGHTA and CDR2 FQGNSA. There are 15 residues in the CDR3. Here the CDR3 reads CASSKTSGSWETQYF. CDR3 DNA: TGTGCCAGCAGCAAAACTAGCGGGAGTTGGGAGACCCAGTACTTC.

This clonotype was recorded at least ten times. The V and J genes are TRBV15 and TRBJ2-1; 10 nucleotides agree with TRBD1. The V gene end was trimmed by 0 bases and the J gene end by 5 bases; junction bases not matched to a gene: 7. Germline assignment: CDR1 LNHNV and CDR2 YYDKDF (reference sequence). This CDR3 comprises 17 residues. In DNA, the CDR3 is TGTGCCACCAGCAGAGATCTTGGGACAGGGGCGAACAATGAGCAGTTCTTC. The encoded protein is CATSRDLGTGANNEQFF.

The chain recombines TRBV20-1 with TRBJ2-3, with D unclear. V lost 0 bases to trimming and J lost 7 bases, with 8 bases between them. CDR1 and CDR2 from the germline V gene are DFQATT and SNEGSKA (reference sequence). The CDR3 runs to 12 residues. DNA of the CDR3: TGCAGTGCTAGAGAGAAGGTATATACGCAGTATTTT. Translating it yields CSAREKVYTQYF.

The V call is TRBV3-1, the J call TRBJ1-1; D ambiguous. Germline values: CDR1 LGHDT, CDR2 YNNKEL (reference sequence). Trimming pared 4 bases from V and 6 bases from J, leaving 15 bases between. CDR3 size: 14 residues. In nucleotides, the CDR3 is TGTGCCAGCAGCCCGACACCCGAAGTATCTGAAGCTTTCTTT. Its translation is CASSPTPEVSEAFF.

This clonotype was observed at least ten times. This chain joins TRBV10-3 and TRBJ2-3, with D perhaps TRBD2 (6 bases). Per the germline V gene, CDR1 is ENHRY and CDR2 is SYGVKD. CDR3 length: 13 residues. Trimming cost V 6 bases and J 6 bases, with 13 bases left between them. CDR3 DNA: TGTGCCATCAGCCGGACGGGGGACGATACGCAGTATTTT. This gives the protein CAISRTGDDTQYF.

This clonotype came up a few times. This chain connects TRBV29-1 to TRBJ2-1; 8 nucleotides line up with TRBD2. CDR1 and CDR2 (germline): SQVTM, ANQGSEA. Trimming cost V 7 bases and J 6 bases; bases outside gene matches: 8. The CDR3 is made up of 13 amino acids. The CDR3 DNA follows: TGCAGCGGGGGACTAGTATCGTCCAATGAGCAGTTCTTC. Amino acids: CSGGLVSSNEQFF.

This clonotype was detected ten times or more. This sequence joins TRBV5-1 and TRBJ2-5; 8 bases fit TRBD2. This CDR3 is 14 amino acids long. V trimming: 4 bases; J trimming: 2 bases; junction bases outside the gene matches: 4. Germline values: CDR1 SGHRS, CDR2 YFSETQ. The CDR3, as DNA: TGCGCCAGCAGCATCGGGAGGGCGCAAGAGACCCAGTACTTC. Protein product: CASSIGRAQETQYF.

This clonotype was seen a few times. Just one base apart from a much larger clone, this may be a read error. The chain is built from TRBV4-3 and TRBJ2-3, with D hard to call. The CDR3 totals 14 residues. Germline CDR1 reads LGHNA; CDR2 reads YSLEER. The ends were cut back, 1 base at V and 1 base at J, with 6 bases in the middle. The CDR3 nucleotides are TGCGCCAGCAGCCAAGGTTGGGGCACAGATACGCAGTATTTT. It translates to CASSQGWGTDTQYF.

CDR3 amino acids: CASLALAGRQVAKNIQYF. The CDR3 DNA reads TGTGCCAGCCTGGCGTTAGCGGGAAGGCAGGTAGCCAAAAACATTCAGTACTTC. The chain recombines TRBV12-3 or TRBV12-4 with TRBJ2-4; 8 bases line up with TRBD2. J gave up 0 bases and V 8 bases, and 15 bases lay outside the gene matches. CDR3 length: 18 residues.

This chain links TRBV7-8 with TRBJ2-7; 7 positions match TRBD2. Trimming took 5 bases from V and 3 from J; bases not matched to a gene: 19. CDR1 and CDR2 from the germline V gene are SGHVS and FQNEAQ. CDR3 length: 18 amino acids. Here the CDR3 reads CASSLHDTAGTTRYEQYF. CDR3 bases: TGTGCCAGCAGCCTCCACGACACGGCCGGGACTACCCGCTACGAGCAGTACTTC.

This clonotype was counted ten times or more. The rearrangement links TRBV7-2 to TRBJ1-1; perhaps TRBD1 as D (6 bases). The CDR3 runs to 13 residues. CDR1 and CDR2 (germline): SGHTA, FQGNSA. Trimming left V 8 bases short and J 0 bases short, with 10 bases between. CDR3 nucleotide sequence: TGTGCCAGCCGGAGGGGGGTGAACACTGAAGCTTTCTTT. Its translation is CASRRGVNTEAFF.

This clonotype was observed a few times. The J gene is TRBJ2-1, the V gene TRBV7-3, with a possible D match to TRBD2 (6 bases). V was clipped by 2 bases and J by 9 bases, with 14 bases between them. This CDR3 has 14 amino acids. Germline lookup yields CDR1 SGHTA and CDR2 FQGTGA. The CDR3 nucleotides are TGTGCCAGCAGCTTAGGGCTAGCGATCAGTGAGCAGTTCTTC. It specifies CASSLGLAISEQFF.

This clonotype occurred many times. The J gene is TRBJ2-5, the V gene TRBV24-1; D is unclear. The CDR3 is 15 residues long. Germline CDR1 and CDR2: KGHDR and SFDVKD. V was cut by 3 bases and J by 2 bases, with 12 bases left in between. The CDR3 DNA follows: TGTGCCACCAGTGATAAGGCAACCCCTCAAGAGACCCAGTACTTC. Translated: CATSDKATPQETQYF.

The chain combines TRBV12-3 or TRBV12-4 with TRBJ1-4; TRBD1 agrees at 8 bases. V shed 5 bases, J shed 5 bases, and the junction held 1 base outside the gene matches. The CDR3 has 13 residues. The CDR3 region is CASSDRGNEKLFF. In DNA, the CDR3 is TGTGCCAGCAGTGACAGGGGAAATGAAAAACTGTTTTTT.

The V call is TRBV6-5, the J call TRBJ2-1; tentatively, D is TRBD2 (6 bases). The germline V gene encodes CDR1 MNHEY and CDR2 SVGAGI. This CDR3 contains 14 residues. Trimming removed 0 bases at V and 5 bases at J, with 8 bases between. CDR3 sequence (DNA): TGTGCCAGCAGTTACTCGACTAGACACAATGAGCAGTTCTTC. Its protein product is CASSYSTRHNEQFF.

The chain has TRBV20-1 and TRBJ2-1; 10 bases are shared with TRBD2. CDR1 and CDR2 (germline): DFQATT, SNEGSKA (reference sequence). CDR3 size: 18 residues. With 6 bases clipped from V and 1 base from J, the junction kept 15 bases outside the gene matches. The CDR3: CSANTPFLAGVSYNEQFF. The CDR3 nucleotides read TGCAGTGCCAACACCCCATTCCTAGCGGGAGTGTCCTACAATGAGCAGTTCTTC.

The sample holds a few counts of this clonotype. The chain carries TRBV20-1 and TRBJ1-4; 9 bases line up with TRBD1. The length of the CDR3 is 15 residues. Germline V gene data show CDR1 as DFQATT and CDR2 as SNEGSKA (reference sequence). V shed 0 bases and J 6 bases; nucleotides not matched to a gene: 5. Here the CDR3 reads CSARDSGQGYEKLFF. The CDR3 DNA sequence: TGCAGTGCTAGAGATTCGGGACAGGGTTATGAAAAACTGTTTTTT.

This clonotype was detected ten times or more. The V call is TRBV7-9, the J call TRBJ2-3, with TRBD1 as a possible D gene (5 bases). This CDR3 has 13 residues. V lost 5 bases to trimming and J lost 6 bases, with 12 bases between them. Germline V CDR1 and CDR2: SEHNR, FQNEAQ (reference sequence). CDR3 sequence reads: CASSLSAGDTQYF. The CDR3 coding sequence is TGTGCCAGCAGCCTTTCTGCAGGGGATACGCAGTATTTT.

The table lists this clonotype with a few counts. The CDR3 DNA reads TGTGCCAGCAGCTTGGTCATGGGCAGGGGTGATGAGCAGTTCTTC. It codes for CASSLVMGRGDEQFF. The chain carries TRBV5-5 and TRBJ2-1, with D tentatively TRBD1 (6 bases). V was shortened by 0 bases and J by 8 bases, with 15 bases between the two germline ends. CDR3 length: 15 residues. Germline V gene sequence: CDR1 SGHKS, CDR2 YYEKEE (reference sequence).

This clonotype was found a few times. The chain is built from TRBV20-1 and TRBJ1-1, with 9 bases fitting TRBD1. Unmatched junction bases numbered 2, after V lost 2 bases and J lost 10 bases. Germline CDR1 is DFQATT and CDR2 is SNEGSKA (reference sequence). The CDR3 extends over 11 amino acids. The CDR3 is CSARMDRGAFF. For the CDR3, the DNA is TGCAGTGCTAGAATGGACAGGGGAGCTTTCTTT.

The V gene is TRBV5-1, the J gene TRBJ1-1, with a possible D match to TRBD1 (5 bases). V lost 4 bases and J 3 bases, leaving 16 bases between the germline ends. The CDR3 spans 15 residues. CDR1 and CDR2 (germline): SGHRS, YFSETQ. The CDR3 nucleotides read TGCGCCAGCAGCCCTGGTGCAGGGACCTACACTGAAGCTTTCTTT. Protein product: CASSPGAGTYTEAFF.

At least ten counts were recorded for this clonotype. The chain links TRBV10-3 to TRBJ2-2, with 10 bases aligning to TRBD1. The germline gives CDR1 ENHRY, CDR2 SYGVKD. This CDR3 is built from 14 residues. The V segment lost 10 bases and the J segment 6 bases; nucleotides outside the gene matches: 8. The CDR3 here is CATRAGQGAGELFF. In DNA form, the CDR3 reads TGTGCCACCCGGGCCGGACAGGGGGCCGGGGAGCTGTTTTTT.

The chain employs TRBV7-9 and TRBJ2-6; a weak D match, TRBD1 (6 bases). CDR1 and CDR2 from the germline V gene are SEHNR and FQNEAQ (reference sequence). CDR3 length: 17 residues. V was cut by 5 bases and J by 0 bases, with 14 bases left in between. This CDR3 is CASSPMGARSGANVLTF. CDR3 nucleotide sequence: TGTGCCAGCAGCCCCATGGGGGCCCGCTCTGGGGCCAACGTCCTGACTTTC.